This TCR beta chain originates from a study of blood T cell repertoires in COVID-19. Study at large: Material from acute and convalescent COVID-19 was sourced from the United States, Italy and Spain. PBMCs, B-cell-depleted T cells, or T cells provided the cDNA or gDNA that made up the material.

Losses at the gene ends were 6 bases for V and 5 bases for J; bases not matched to a gene: 5. Per the germline V gene, CDR1 is LNHDA and CDR2 is SQIVND (reference sequence). This CDR3 contains 15 residues. Under the authors' procedure: Quantification of nucleated cells was approximated via reference gene primer amplification. Sequenced by immunoSEQ multiplex PCR; TCRdb stores in-frame clones only, minus some. V and J calls and clone size follow that table, whereas D and trimming were derived from the DNA. Here the sample spans approximately 240,000 clones, 84% being singletons. The receptor's source is a man aged 45-65 years with acute or convalescent COVID-19. Sequenced: peripheral blood. The rearrangement links TRBV19 to TRBJ2-2; 11 nucleotides line up with TRBD1. The CDR3 region has the DNA TGTGCCAGTAGGAGGGACAGGGGGGGAACCGGGGAGCTGTTTTTT. Amino acid sequence: CASRRDRGGTGELFF.